This passage covers 19 T cell receptor beta chains from one sample sequenced in a study of cytomegalovirus exposure and HLA in healthy donors. 13 Jbeta primers and 60 Vbeta primers were used for the PCR. The protocol was immunoSEQ multiplex PCR, while the TCRdb copy is restricted to in-frame clones and leaves out a portion. In the table there are fewer than 200,000 clones, roughly four fifths of which are singletons. Material: PBMCs. Every receptor here comes from a woman in her 50s in good health and CMV-seronegative.

This chain joins TRBV14 and TRBJ1-1; D is unclear. CDR3 length: 13 amino acids. Germline assignment: CDR1 SGHDN and CDR2 FVKESK. V dropped 1 base and J dropped 6 bases, with 9 bases sitting between them. The CDR3 sequence: CASSQVGGPEAFF. The CDR3 nucleotides read TGTGCCAGCAGCCAAGTTGGAGGGCCTGAAGCTTTCTTT.

This clone has a single count. The genes are TRBV7-6 and TRBJ2-1; 13 bases agree with TRBD2. V lost 5 bases, J lost 0 bases, and 13 bases stayed unmatched. The CDR3 has 20 amino acids. CDR1 is SGHVS, CDR2 FNYEAQ, per germline. The CDR3 DNA reads TGTGCCAGCAGCGCCCGACTAGCGGGAGGCTCCGTCAGCTCCTACAATGAGCAGTTCTTC. Amino acids: CASSARLAGGSVSSYNEQFF. Filled out from reference TRBV7-6 and TRBJ2-1, the complete variable domain reads GAGVSQSPRYKVTKRGQDVALRCDPISGHVSLYWYRQALGQGPEFLTYFNYEAQQDKSGLPNDRFSAERPEGSISTLTIQRTEQRDSAMYRCASSARLAGGSVSSYNEQFFGPGTRLTVL.

The V call is TRBV5-4, the J call TRBJ1-2, with a possible D match to TRBD1 (6 bases). This CDR3 is 16 amino acids long. The V end was cut by 4 bases, the J end by 2 bases, with 18 bases between. Germline CDR1 SGHNT, CDR2 YYREEE (reference sequence). CDR3 amino acids: CASSPKLQGINYGYTF. The CDR3 DNA sequence: TGTGCCAGCAGCCCCAAATTACAGGGTATAAACTATGGCTACACCTTC.

This sequence joins TRBV6-5 and TRBJ1-2; D is perhaps TRBD1 (6 bases). Trimming stripped 9 bases from V and 8 bases from J, with 13 bases between. CDR3 size: 11 residues. Germline CDR1 and CDR2: MNHEY and SVGAGI. The CDR3 reads CASSQGQGYTF. DNA of the CDR3: TGTGCCAGTTCACAGGGTCAGGGCTACACCTTC.

This chain links TRBV7-8 with TRBJ2-2, with a weak D call TRBD1 (6 bases). Germline V gives CDR1 SGHVS, CDR2 FQNEAQ. CDR3 size: 15 residues. Trimming pared 5 bases from V and 0 bases from J, leaving 10 bases between. Here the CDR3 reads CASSPGQTNTGELFF. The CDR3, as DNA: TGTGCCAGCAGCCCAGGACAGACGAACACCGGGGAGCTGTTTTTT.

CDR3 nucleotides: TGTGCCAGCAGCTTAGTCAGGGGCCCTAAGAACACTGAAGCTTTCTTT. This translates into CASSLVRGPKNTEAFF. This rearrangement joins TRBV5-6 to TRBJ1-1, with D possibly TRBD1 on 6 matching bases. Germline-derived CDR1 and CDR2 are SGHDT and YYEEEE. This CDR3 has 16 residues. The V end lost 2 bases, the J end lost 1 base, and 15 bases lay between the germline ends.

This chain uses TRBV14 with TRBJ2-6; D not certain. The CDR3 is 14 residues long. Trimming pared 5 bases from V and 2 bases from J, leaving 7 bases between. CDR1 SGHDN and CDR2 FVKESK come from the germline V gene. For the CDR3, the DNA is TGTGCCAGCAGCTCCCGGGCTGGGGCCAACGTCCTGACTTTC. Its translation: CASSSRAGANVLTF.

The chain employs TRBV6-6 and TRBJ2-2; TRBD1 matches 11 bases. Per the germline V gene, CDR1 is MNHNY and CDR2 is SVGAGI (reference sequence). J gave up 5 bases and V 7 bases, and 9 bases lay outside the gene matches. This CDR3 is 16 amino acids long. The CDR3 protein is CASTFPGQGGTGELFF. For the CDR3, the DNA is TGTGCCAGCACGTTTCCGGGACAGGGGGGGACCGGGGAGCTGTTTTTT.

This chain joins TRBV7-2 and TRBJ2-3, with D possibly matching TRBD2 (5 bases). Per the germline V gene, CDR1 is SGHTA and CDR2 is FQGNSA. Trimming removed 7 bases at V and 0 bases at J, with 11 bases between. The CDR3 is 14 residues long. The CDR3 sequence is CASTPGISTDTQYF. As DNA, the CDR3 is TGTGCCAGCACCCCCGGGATTAGCACAGATACGCAGTATTTT.

This sequence joins TRBV9 and TRBJ2-3; 11 nucleotides match TRBD2. The germline CDR1 and CDR2 sequences are SGDLS and YYNGEE. CDR3 size: 16 residues. With V trimmed by 3 bases and J by 4 bases, 7 bases remained unmatched. Written as DNA, the CDR3 is TGTGCCAGCAGCGCCTTTAGCGGGAGGGCCGCAGATACGCAGTATTTT. It yields the protein CASSAFSGRAADTQYF.

This chain connects TRBV5-1 to TRBJ2-5; D not certain. This CDR3 contains 14 residues. Germline CDR1 reads SGHRS; CDR2 reads YFSETQ. Trimming took off 2 bases at V and 6 bases at J, with 14 bases between the two ends. The CDR3 DNA reads TGCGCCAGCAGCTTTATTCCGGCGGAAAAGACCCAGTACTTC. Translating gives CASSFIPAEKTQYF.

The chain combines TRBV5-1 with TRBJ2-1; D is unclear. Per germline, CDR1 SGHRS and CDR2 YFSETQ. This CDR3 is built from 15 residues. Trimming cost V 3 bases and J 6 bases, with 16 bases left between them. The DNA for the CDR3 is TGCGCCAGCAGCTCCTCGAGACCCACGGGCAATGAGCAGTTCTTC. It is translated as CASSSSRPTGNEQFF.

The V and J genes are TRBV4-3 and TRBJ1-6, with 7 bases that match TRBD1. CDR1 and CDR2 from the germline V gene are LGHNA and YSLEER. CDR3 size: 16 residues. V was clipped by 2 bases and J by 6 bases; unmatched bases: 7. The CDR3 bases are TGCGCCAGCAGCCAACCACCAAGACAGGGTAATTCACCCCTCCACTTT. Translating it yields CASSQPPRQGNSPLHF.

Details on this clone: The sample carries other DNA sequences with the same CDR3. CDR3 region: CSVGTSGSYEQYF. In nucleotides, the CDR3 is TGCAGCGTAGGGACTAGCGGCTCCTACGAGCAGTACTTC. The V gene is TRBV29-1, the J gene TRBJ2-7; TRBD2 matches at 11 bases. CDR1 and CDR2 from the germline V gene are SQVTM and ANQGSEA. The CDR3 sequence is 13 residues long. Trimming cost V 6 bases and J 0 bases; bases outside gene matches: 1.

This chain uses TRBV5-6 with TRBJ1-4; D may be TRBD1 (6 bases). V lost 2 bases to trimming and J lost 8 bases, with 13 bases between them. Per the germline V gene, CDR1 is SGHDT and CDR2 is YYEEEE. CDR3 length equals 14 residues. The CDR3, as DNA: TGTGCCAGCAGCTTCCGGGACACAAAGGAAAAACTGTTTTTT. Protein sequence: CASSFRDTKEKLFF.

The chain links TRBV6-6 to TRBJ1-6, with 10 bases lining up with TRBD1. V dropped 5 bases and J dropped 5; count of bases not matched to a gene: 6. Germline lookup yields CDR1 MNHNY and CDR2 SVGAGI (reference sequence). This CDR3 contains 16 residues. The CDR3 spells CASSSTGTGDNSPLHF. The CDR3 DNA is TGTGCCAGCAGTAGCACCGGGACAGGGGATAATTCACCCCTCCACTTT.

CDR3 protein: CASSTGVLNTEAFF. In DNA form, the CDR3 reads TGTGCCAGTAGTACCGGGGTCCTGAACACTGAAGCTTTCTTT. V gene TRBV19 combines with J gene TRBJ1-1; D call uncertain. Germline CDR1 reads LNHDA; CDR2 reads SQIVND (reference sequence). The V and J ends lost 4 bases and 0 bases respectively, with 9 bases between them. The CDR3 covers 14 residues.

V and J are TRBV7-2 and TRBJ2-2; 8 bases line up with TRBD1. Germline CDR1 reads SGHTA; CDR2 reads FQGNSA. V gave up 8 bases and J gave up 2 bases; unmatched junction bases: 10. This CDR3 comprises 16 residues. CDR3 loop: CASRRGPFGNTGELFF. As DNA, the CDR3 is TGTGCCAGCCGCAGGGGGCCCTTTGGCAACACCGGGGAGCTGTTTTTT. Combining the CDR3 with reference TRBV7-2 and TRBJ2-2 gives the whole variable domain GAGVSQSPSNKVTEKGKDVELRCDPISGHTALYWYRQSLGQGLEFLIYFQGNSAPDKSGLPSDRFSAERTGGSVSTLTIQRTQQEDSAVYLCASRRGPFGNTGELFFGEGSRLTVL.

This clone has just a few counts. The J gene is TRBJ2-5, the V gene TRBV5-1; D call uncertain. This CDR3 comprises 13 residues. V was pared by 4 bases and J by 5 bases, with 12 bases between. CDR1 and CDR2 from the germline V gene are SGHRS and YFSETQ. Here the CDR3 reads CASSPESVETQYF. The CDR3 DNA follows: TGCGCCAGCAGCCCCGAGAGCGTGGAGACCCAGTACTTC.